This TCR beta chain was sequenced in a study of shared clonotypes between healthy human individuals (dated by TCRdb to 2020 to 2021). Regarding the study in general: A couple of women and a few men aged 18 to 49 years were included in the cohort. For each donor, CD4 naive and CD4 memory were each run on three plates, CD8 naive on two plates, and CD8 memory on one plate. To estimate repertoire size and how much clonotype sharing occurs between individuals, the study deeply sequenced the blood TCR repertoires of five healthy adults. Libraries were prepared and TCR repertoires were sequenced by different laboratories using diverse techniques, in order to increase sequencing depth and limit assay-specific biases. Between about 0.9 and 9 billion PBMCs per donor were obtained by leukapheresis.

Details on this clone: This clone's antigen is unknown. No much larger clonotype is one base removed from it; base qualities were not supplied.

The investigation overall reported the following: Pairwise subsampling indicated that sequencing depth was expected to affect the degree of clonotype sharing among donors. Sampling was limited to blood, and TCR repertoires in tissue likely differ from TCR repertoires in blood. Because the study included only a small number of donors, the genetic and exposure-history diversity represented was limited. Naive subsets generally had larger estimated clonotype richness than memory subsets. Clonotypes shared by all four sorted-subset donors showed higher generation probabilities than non-shared clonotypes. Sharing across a few donors was observed for about 4.8% of naive CD4, about 3.2% of naive CD8, 2% to 2.5% of memory CD4, and around 0.4% of memory CD8 clonotypes. Rarefaction of sorted-subset datasets indicated incomplete sequencing despite the large sequencing depth.

CDR1 and CDR2 are read off the germline V gene (reference sequence) as SSHAT and FNYEAQ. Including cysteine and phenylalanine, the CDR3 has 17 amino acids. Just CDR3 DNA is preserved here, 51 bases in frame from base 1. The germline V and J ends show losses of 2 bases and 6 bases respectively, and no gene match explains 10 bases of the junction. Using the deep immunoSEQ assay, TCR CDR3 regions were amplified from genomic DNA by multiplex PCR. Extracted genomic DNA from each cell subset was distributed evenly across all wells of several immunoSEQ 96-well plates, and each plate was treated as a replicate. Each replicate PCR for sorted subsets received approximately 220 ng genomic DNA, equal to roughly 30,000 T cell genomes. The purified libraries were quantified using a Qubit 3.0 fluorometer, sized with a Bioanalyzer 2100, and then quantified again using the KAPA Library Quantification kit. Every immunoSEQ 96-well plate was sequenced on a separate single-read 150-cycle Illumina NextSeq 550 flow cell. The source study handled its data this way. The immunoSEQ output contained only junctional sequences without quality scores, so filtering could not match that applied to full-length reads. Sequences were annotated with PyIR, a Python wrapper for IgBLAST v1.9, using IMGT germline references to assign V/J genes and CDR3. Reads were filtered out if the reads had weak V/J assignments (E-value above 1e-6), no CDR3, stop codons, out-of-frame junctions, or ambiguous translated residues. V3J clonotypes were defined as sequences sharing the same inferred V gene, J gene, and CDR3 amino acid sequence. The percentage overlap between two repertoires was calculated by dividing the number of shared unique clonotypes by the size of the smaller repertoire. RTK rarefaction, the Chao1 estimator, and Recon v2.1 estimates of unobserved clonotypes were used to assess repertoire richness. Generation probabilities for all TCRbeta clonotypes obtained by the gDNA method from a few donors were computed using OLGA. The source is immuneACCESS, and TCRdb retained only in-frame sequences with V and J called. Part of the clones is not carried over; for the studies checked, unresolved V genes explain less than half of this, and the remainder is unexplained. That table supplies the V and J calls and clone size; D and trimming were determined from the DNA. For this sample the table gives under 1,900,000 clones, of which 98% to 99% were detected only once. About 0.4% of the sample goes to the ten largest clones.

The donors were healthy, HIV-negative adults with no recently reported acute infections or vaccinations. All donors were Caucasian adults living in Nashville, Tennessee, USA. CD4+ T cells were enriched through magnetic negative selection, after which naive cells were positively selected on CD45RA and the remaining negative fraction served as the memory subset. Blood was collected by leukapheresis, and PBMCs were isolated by Ficoll-Histopaque density gradient centrifugation and then cryopreserved in liquid nitrogen vapor phase. Analytical flow cytometry was used to check the purity and quantity of each magnetically sorted T cell population. Each sorted fraction had its genomic DNA isolated and then quantified by UV absorbance on a Nanodrop 2000c.

The source of this sequence is a man younger than 40 in good health. Recombination linked TRBV7-7 to TRBJ2-2; TRBD2 fits 9 bases in the junction. Specimen: naive CD4+ T cells sorted from blood. The cell subset or site label, as the study defines it: CD45RA+ positively selected. The nucleotide sequence reads TGTGCCAGCAGCTTAATCGATTTAGCGGGAGACTCCGGGGAGCTGTTTTTT. Its translation is CASSLIDLAGDSGELFF.